This is a list of T cell receptor beta chains from one sample in a study of T cells after yellow fever vaccination. Using its own MiXCR run on the 5' RACE reads, TCRdb lists one record per CDR3 protein. The profile shows 300,000 or so distinct CDR3 sequences, roughly 4% of them singletons. This specimen was PBMCs, taken 5 days after the yellow fever booster vaccination. The source is a man aged 18 to 29 who received the YFV17D yellow fever vaccine. CDR3s include the opening cysteine and the closing phenylalanine or tryptophan. D genes are given only for firm matches. Not all rows give a size; the values are once, few, many and, for expanded clones, a class.

v_call,j_call,d_call,clone_size,cdr3_nt,cdr3_aa
TRBV5-1,TRBJ1-1,-,-,TGCGCCAGCAGCTTGAGGCCACAGGGGAACACTGAAGCTTTCTTT,CASSLRPQGNTEAFF
TRBV6-5,TRBJ1-5,-,-,TGTGCCAGCAGCCCCCGGGGGGCCGTCAATCAGCCCCAGCATTTT,CASSPRGAVNQPQHF
TRBV4-3,TRBJ1-1,TRBD1,few,TGCGCCAGCAGCCTTTGGGACAGTAACACTGAAGCTTTCTTT,CASSLWDSNTEAFF
TRBV5-1,TRBJ2-6,-,-,TGCGCCAGCAGCAGGGAAATCCGGGGAAGCTCTGGGGCCAACGTCCTGACTTTC,CASSREIRGSSGANVLTF
TRBV6-2/TRBV6-3,TRBJ2-5,-,many,TGTGCCAGCCTTGGGGGACAAGAGACCCAGTACTTC,CASLGGQETQYF
TRBV24-1,TRBJ2-3,TRBD1,few,TGTGCCACCGCGACAGGGGGCAAAGATACGCAGTATTTT,CATATGGKDTQYF
TRBV7-9,TRBJ2-7,TRBD1,few,TGTGCCAGCAGCCGACAGGGCCGCGAGCAGTACTTC,CASSRQGREQYF
TRBV5-1,TRBJ2-4,-,few,TGCGCCAGCAGCTTGTACCAGAACCAAAACATTCAGTACTTC,CASSLYQNQNIQYF
TRBV25-1,TRBJ1-2,-,few,TGTGCCAGCAGTGAACGGGGCTTCTATGGCTACACCTTC,CASSERGFYGYTF
TRBV27,TRBJ2-2,-,-,TGTGCCAGCAGTCCCACCTCGCAAGGGACCAACACCGGGGAGCTGTTTTTT,CASSPTSQGTNTGELFF
TRBV5-1,TRBJ2-5,TRBD2,few,TGCGCCAGCAGCCTCGGGGGGGCTTTTTCGGAGACCCAGTACTTC,CASSLGGAFSETQYF
TRBV3-1,TRBJ2-7,TRBD2,-,TGTGCCAGCAGCCAAGTTTCGAGCGGGGGCTACGAGCAGTACTTC,CASSQVSSGGYEQYF
TRBV12-3/TRBV12-4,TRBJ1-2,-,many,TGTGCCAGCAGTTTAGGGACGGGCAACTATGGCTACACCTTC,CASSLGTGNYGYTF
TRBV5-6,TRBJ1-4,TRBD1,few,TGTGCCAGCAGCTTCGGGACAGGAAATGAAAAACTGTTTTTT,CASSFGTGNEKLFF
TRBV10-2,TRBJ1-4,-,-,TGCGCCAGCAGTGACTCCAGGGCGGAAAAACTGTTTTTT,CASSDSRAEKLFF
TRBV20-1,TRBJ1-2,-,many,TGCAGTGCTGGGGCAGCAAACACTAACTATGGCTACACCTTC,CSAGAANTNYGYTF
TRBV5-1,TRBJ1-5,-,few,TGCGCCAGCAGCTTGGGCAGGGCTGATCAGCCCCAGCATTTT,CASSLGRADQPQHF
TRBV12-3/TRBV12-4,TRBJ2-7,-,many,TGTGCCAGCAGTTTCCGGGACGGATCCTACGAGCAGTACTTC,CASSFRDGSYEQYF
TRBV12-3/TRBV12-4,TRBJ1-2,-,-,TGTGCCAGCAGTGGAGGACGGGCCTATGGCTACACCTTC,CASSGGRAYGYTF
TRBV5-1,TRBJ2-5,-,many,TGCGCCAGCACTCCCGCGGGTGAGGAGACCCAGTACTTC,CASTPAGEETQYF
TRBV4-3,TRBJ2-7,-,many,TGCGCCAGCAGCCAAGCACCCCTCGGGGGCCTGATCCCCTACGAGCAGTACTTC,CASSQAPLGGLIPYEQYF
TRBV3-1,TRBJ1-1,-,-,TGTGCCAGCAGCCACCCGGGCACTGAAGCTTTCTTT,CASSHPGTEAFF
TRBV5-1,TRBJ2-6,-,many,TGCGCCAGCAGCCGGAACCCTCGGGACATCTCTGGGGCCAACGTCCTGACTTTC,CASSRNPRDISGANVLTF
TRBV27,TRBJ2-5,TRBD1,many,TGTGCCAGCAGCCCCATAGGGGGCCTCGGGACCCAGTACTTC,CASSPIGGLGTQYF
TRBV11-2,TRBJ2-3,-,many,TGTGCCAGCAGCACACTTCGGGGGCGCAGCACAGATACGCAGTATTTT,CASSTLRGRSTDTQYF
TRBV12-2,TRBJ2-5,-,-,TGTGCAAGTCGCTCCCCGGGACTAGCGGGGATTTCCCAAGAGACCCAGTACTTC,CASRSPGLAGISQETQYF
TRBV7-9,TRBJ2-7,TRBD1,few,TGTGCCAGCAGCTTAGGCGACAGGGTGCTCGAGCAGTACTTC,CASSLGDRVLEQYF
TRBV19,TRBJ2-5,-,few,TGTGCCAGTAGGAATCCCGGACAGTCACAAGAGACCCAGTACTTC,CASRNPGQSQETQYF
TRBV3-1,TRBJ2-3,TRBD2,few,TGTGCCAGCAGCCAGACTAGACCGGGACTAAGGGATGTCGGAGATACGCAGTATTTT,CASSQTRPGLRDVGDTQYF
TRBV7-2,TRBJ2-5,TRBD2,-,TGTGCCAGCAGCTTTACTAGCGGGGCCATATTGGAGACCCAGTACTTC,CASSFTSGAILETQYF
TRBV19,TRBJ1-5,-,many,TGTGCCAGTAGTCTCGGACAGAAAAATCAGCCCCAGCATTTT,CASSLGQKNQPQHF